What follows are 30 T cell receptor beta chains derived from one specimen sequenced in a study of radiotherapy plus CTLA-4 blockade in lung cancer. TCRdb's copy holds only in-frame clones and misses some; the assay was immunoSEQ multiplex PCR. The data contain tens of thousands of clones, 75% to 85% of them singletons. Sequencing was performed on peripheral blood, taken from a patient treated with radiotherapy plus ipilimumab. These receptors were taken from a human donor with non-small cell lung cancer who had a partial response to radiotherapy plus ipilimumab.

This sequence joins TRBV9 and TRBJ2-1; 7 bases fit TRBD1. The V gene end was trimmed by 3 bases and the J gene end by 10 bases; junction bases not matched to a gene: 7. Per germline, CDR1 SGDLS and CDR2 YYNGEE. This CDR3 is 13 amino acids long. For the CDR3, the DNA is TGTGCCAGCAGCGGGACAGGTTTGTACGAGCAGTTCTTC. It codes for CASSGTGLYEQFF. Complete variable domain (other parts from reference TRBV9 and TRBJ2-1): DSGVTQTPKHLITATGQRVTLRCSPRSGDLSVYWYQQSLDQGLQFLIQYYNGEERAKGNILERFSAQQFPDLHSELNLSSLELGDSALYFCASSGTGLYEQFFGPGTRLTVL.

The CDR3 region is CASSFQEETSYNEQFF. CDR3 nucleotide sequence: TGTGCCAGCAGTTTCCAGGAAGAAACCTCCTACAATGAGCAGTTCTTC. V usage is TRBV27 and J usage is TRBJ2-1; D gene uncertain. Deletions cut 3 bases from V and 0 bases from J, with 12 bases between. This CDR3 spans 16 amino acids. Germline lookup yields CDR1 MNHEY and CDR2 SMNVEV (reference sequence).

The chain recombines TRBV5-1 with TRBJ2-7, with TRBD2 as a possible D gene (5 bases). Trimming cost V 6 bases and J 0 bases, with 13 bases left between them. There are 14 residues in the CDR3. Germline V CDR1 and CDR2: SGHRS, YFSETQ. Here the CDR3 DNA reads TGCGCCAGCATTCCCGGGGTCAACTCCTACGAGCAGTACTTC. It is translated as CASIPGVNSYEQYF.

CDR3 in DNA: TGTGCCAGCAGCTTGGGCGGGGCGTCCTACAATGAGCAGTTCTTC. Translating gives CASSLGGASYNEQFF. The chain recombines TRBV5-6 with TRBJ2-1, with a weak D call TRBD2 (6 bases). CDR3 length equals 15 residues. V shed 0 bases and J shed 1 base, with 8 bases lying between them. CDR1 and CDR2 from the germline V gene are SGHDT and YYEEEE. The full variable domain, rest sourced from reference TRBV5-6 and TRBJ2-1, is DAGVTQSPTHLIKTRGQQVTLRCSPKSGHDTVSWYQQALGQGPQFIFQYYEEEERQRGNFPDRFSGHQFPNYSSELNVNALLLGDSALYLCASSLGGASYNEQFFGPGTRLTVL.

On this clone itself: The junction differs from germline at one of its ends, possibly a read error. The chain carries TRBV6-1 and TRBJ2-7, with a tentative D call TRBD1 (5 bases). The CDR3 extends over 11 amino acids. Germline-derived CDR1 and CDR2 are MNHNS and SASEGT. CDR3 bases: TGTGCCAGCAGTGAATTACAGGTGTCAGACTTC. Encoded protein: CASSELQVSDF.

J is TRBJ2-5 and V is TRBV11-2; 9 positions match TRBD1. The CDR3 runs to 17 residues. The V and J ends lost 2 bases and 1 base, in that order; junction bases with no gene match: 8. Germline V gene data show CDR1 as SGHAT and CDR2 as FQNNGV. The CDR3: CASSLRTGERAQETQYF. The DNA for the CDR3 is TGTGCCAGCAGCTTAAGGACAGGGGAAAGGGCCCAAGAGACCCAGTACTTC.

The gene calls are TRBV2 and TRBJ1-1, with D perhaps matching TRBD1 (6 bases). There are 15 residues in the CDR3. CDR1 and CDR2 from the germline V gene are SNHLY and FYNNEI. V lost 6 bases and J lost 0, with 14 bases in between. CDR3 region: CASSWQGKMNTEAFF. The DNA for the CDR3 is TGTGCCAGCAGCTGGCAGGGGAAAATGAACACTGAAGCTTTCTTT.

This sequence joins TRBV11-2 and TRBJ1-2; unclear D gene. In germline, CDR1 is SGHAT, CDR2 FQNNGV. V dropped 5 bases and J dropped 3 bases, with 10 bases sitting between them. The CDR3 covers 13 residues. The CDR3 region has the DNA TGTGCCAGCAGCGATCGAGGCCACTATGGCTACACCTTC. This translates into CASSDRGHYGYTF.

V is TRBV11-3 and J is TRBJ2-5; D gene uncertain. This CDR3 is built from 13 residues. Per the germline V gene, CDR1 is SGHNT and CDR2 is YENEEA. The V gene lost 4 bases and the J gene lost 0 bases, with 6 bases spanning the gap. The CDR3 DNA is TGTGCCAGCAGCTACAGCTACCAAGAGACCCAGTACTTC. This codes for CASSYSYQETQYF.

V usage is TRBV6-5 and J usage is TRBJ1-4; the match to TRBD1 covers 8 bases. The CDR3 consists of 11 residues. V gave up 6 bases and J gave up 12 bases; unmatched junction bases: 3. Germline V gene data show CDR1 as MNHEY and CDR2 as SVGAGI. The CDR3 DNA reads TGTGCCAGCAGGACAGGGGACCAACTGTTTTTT. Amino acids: CASRTGDQLFF.

The CDR3 nucleotides read TGCAGCGTTGAAGATGCTCGACACAGGGGGAATGAAAAACTGTTTTTT. Its translation is CSVEDARHRGNEKLFF. The chain carries TRBV29-1 and TRBJ1-4; TRBD1 matches at 8 bases. The CDR3 covers 16 residues. Germline loops: CDR1 SQVTM, CDR2 ANQGSEA. The junction had 8 bases not matched to a gene; V was cut back by 0 bases and J by 5 bases.

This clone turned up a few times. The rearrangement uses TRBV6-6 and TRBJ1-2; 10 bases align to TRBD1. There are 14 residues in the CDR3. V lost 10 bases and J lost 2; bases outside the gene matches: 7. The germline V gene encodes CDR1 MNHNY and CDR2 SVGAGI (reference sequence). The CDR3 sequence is CATLRDRGNYGYTF. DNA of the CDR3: TGTGCCACCCTCCGGGACAGGGGAAACTATGGCTACACCTTC.

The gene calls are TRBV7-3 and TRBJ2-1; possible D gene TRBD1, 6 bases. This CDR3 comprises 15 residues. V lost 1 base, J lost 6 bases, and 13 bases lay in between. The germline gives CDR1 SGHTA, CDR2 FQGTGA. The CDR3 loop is CASSLSGLGGNEQFF. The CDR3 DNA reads TGTGCCAGCAGCTTAAGTGGTCTAGGGGGCAATGAGCAGTTCTTC.

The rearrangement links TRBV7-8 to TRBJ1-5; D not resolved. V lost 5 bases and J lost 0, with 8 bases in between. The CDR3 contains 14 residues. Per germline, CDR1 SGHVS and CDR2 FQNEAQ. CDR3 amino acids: CASSRENSNQPQHF. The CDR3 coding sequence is TGTGCCAGCAGCCGAGAAAATAGCAATCAGCCCCAGCATTTT.

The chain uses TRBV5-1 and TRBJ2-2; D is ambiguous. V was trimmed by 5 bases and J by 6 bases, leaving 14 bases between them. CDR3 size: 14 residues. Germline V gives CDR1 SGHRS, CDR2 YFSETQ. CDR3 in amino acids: CASRSLLGPGELFF. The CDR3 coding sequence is TGCGCCAGCAGATCGCTGCTAGGTCCCGGGGAGCTGTTTTTT.

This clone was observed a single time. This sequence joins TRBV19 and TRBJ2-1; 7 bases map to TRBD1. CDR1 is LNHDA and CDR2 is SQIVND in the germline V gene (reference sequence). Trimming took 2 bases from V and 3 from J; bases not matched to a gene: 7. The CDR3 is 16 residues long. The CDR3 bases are TGTGCCAGTAGTATAACAGGGGAAGTCGACTACAATGAGCAGTTCTTC. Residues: CASSITGEVDYNEQFF.

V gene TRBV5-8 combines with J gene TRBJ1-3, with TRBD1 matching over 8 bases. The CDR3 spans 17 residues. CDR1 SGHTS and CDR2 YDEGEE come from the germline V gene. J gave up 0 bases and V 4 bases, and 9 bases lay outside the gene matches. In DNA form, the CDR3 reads TGTGCCAGCAGCCGAACGACAGGGGCTACCTCTGGAAACACCATATATTTT. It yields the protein CASSRTTGATSGNTIYF. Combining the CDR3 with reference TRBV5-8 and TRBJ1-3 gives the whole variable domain EAGVTQSPTHLIKTRGQQATLRCSPISGHTSVYWYQQALGLGLQFLLWYDEGEERNRGNFPPRFSGRQFPNYSSELNVNALELEDSALYLCASSRTTGATSGNTIYFGEGSWLTVV.

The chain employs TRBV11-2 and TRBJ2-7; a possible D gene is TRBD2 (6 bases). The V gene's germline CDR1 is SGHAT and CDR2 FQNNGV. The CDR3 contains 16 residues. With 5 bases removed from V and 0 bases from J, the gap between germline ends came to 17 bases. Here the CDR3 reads CASSGGGHTLSYEQYF. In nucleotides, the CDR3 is TGTGCCAGCAGCGGGGGAGGACATACGCTCTCCTACGAGCAGTACTTC. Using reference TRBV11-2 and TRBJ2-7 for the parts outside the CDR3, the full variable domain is EAGVAQSPRYKIIEKRQSVAFWCNPISGHATLYWYQQILGQGPKLLIQFQNNGVVDDSQLPKDRFSAERLKGVDSTLKIQPAKLEDSAVYLCASSGGGHTLSYEQYFGPGTRLTVT.

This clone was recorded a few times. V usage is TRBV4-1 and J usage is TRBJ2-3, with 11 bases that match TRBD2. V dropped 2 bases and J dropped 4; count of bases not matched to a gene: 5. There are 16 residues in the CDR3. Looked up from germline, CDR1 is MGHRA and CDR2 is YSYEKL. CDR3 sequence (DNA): TGCGCCAGCAGCCAACCTAGCGGGGGGTGGGCAGATACGCAGTATTTT. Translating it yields CASSQPSGGWADTQYF.

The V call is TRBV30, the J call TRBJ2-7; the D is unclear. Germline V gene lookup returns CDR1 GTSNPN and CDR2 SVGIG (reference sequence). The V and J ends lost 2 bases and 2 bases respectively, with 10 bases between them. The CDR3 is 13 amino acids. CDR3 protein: CAWSLRQTYEQYF. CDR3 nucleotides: TGTGCCTGGAGTTTGCGACAAACCTACGAGCAGTACTTC.

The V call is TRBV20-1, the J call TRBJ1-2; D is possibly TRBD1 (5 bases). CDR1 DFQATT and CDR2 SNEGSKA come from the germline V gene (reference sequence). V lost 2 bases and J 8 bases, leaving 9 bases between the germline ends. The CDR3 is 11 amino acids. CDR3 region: CSARQGIGYTF. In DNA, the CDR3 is TGCAGTGCTAGACAGGGAATAGGCTACACCTTC.

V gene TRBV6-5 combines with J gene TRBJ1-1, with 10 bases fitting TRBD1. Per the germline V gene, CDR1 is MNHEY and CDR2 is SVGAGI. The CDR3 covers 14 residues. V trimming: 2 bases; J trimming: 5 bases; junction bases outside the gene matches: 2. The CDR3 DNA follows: TGTGCCAGCAGTTACGGGGACAGGGGAACTGAAGCTTTCTTT. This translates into CASSYGDRGTEAFF.

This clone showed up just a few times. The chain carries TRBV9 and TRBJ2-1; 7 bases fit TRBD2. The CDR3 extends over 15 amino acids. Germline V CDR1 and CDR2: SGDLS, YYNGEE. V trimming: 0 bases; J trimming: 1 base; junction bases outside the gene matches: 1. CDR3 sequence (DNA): TGTGCCAGCAGCGTAGACGGGGGGTCCTACAATGAGCAGTTCTTC. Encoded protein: CASSVDGGSYNEQFF.

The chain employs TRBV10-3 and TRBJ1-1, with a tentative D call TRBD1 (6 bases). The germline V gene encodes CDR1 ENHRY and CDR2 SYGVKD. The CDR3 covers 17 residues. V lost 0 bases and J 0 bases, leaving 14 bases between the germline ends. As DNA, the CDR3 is TGTGCCATCAGTGAGTCGACAGGACTCTCCATGAACACTGAAGCTTTCTTT. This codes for CAISESTGLSMNTEAFF.

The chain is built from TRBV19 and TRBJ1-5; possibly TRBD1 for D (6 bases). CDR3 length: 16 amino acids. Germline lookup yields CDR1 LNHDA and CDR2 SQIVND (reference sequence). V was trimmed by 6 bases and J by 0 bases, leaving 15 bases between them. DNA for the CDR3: TGTGCCAGTAGCCCAACGCAGGGACATAGCAATCAGCCCCAGCATTTT. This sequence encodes CASSPTQGHSNQPQHF.

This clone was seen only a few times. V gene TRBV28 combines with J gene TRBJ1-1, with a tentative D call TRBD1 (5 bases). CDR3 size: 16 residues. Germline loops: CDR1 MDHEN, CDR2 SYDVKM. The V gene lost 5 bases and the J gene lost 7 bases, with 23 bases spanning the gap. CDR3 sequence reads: CASSIGRGNRVIEAFF. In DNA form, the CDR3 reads TGTGCCAGCAGTATAGGACGGGGGAATCGGGTAATTGAAGCTTTCTTT.

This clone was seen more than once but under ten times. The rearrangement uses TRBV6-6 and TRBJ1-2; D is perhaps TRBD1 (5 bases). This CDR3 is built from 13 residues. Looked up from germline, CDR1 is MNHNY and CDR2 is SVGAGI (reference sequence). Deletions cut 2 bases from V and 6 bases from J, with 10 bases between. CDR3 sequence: CASSYTGTHGYTF. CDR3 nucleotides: TGTGCCAGCAGTTACACCGGGACTCATGGCTACACCTTC.

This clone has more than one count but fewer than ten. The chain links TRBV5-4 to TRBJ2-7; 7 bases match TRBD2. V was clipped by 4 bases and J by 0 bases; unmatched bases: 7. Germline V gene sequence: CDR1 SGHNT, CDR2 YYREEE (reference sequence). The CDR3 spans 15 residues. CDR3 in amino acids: CASSPGRGNSYEQYF. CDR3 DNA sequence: TGTGCCAGCAGCCCCGGGCGGGGGAACTCCTACGAGCAGTACTTC. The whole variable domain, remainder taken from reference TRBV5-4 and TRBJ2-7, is ETGVTQSPTHLIKTRGQQVTLRCSSQSGHNTVSWYQQALGQGPQFIFQYYREEENGRGNFPPRFSGLQFPNYSSELNVNALELDDSALYLCASSPGRGNSYEQYFGPGTRLTVT.

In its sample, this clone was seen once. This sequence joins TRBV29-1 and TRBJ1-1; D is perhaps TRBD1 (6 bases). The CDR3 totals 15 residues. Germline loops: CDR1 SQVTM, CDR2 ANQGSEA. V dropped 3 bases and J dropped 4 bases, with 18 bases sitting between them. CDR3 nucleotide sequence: TGCAGCGTTGAGCGGGGGCTAGTCGAGGGCACTGAAGCTTTCTTT. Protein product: CSVERGLVEGTEAFF.

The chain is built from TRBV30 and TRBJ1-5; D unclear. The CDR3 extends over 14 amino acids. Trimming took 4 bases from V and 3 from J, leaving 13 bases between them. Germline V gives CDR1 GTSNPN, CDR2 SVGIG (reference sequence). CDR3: CAWNPGLNNQPQHF. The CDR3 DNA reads TGTGCCTGGAATCCGGGTTTAAACAATCAGCCCCAGCATTTT. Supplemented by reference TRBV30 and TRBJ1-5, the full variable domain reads SQTIHQWPATLVQPVGSPLSLECTVEGTSNPNLYWYRQAAGRGLQLLFYSVGIGQISSEVPQNLSASRPQDRQFILSSKKLLLSDSGFYLCAWNPGLNNQPQHFGDGTRLSIL.